This T cell receptor (beta chain) was captured in a study of CD8+ T cells in alopecia areata. As for the study in general: For 6 to 18 months, tofacitinib was taken, and 6 months off drug followed.

General study findings and limits: Scalp clonality, together with expanded CD8+ clones among the top 100, fell significantly with tofacitinib. Only one nonresponder was present, which leaves the link between baseline CD8+ expansion and response uncertain.

Regarding treatment: oral pan-JAK inhibitor, 5-10 mg twice daily. Alopecia areata patients gave lesional scalp punch biopsies and peripheral blood samples. V shed 3 bases and J 5 bases; nucleotides not matched to a gene: 16. Germline CDR1 reads LNHNV; CDR2 reads YYDKDF (reference sequence). CDR3 length equals 18 residues. To note about this clone: Its antigen is not identified.

RNA extraction and reverse transcription yielded cDNA as sequencing template. The assay was immunoSEQ multiplex PCR, and TCRdb's table has in-frame clones only and misses some. The sample lists roughly 200,000 clones, about two fifths occurring once. The sequence was collected from a human donor with alopecia areata. The sample consisted of CD4+ T cells sorted from blood, taken at approximately week 34, from a patient treated with tofacitinib. The rearrangement joins TRBV15 to TRBJ2-1; TRBD1 agrees at 7 bases. CDR3 in DNA: TGTGCCACCAGCAGGGATATCACCGGGACAGCCGTTAACAATGAGCAGTTCTTC. Its translation is CATSRDITGTAVNNEQFF.